The rows below give T cell receptor beta chains drawn from one sample of a study of cytomegalovirus exposure and HLA in healthy donors. Some clones are missing from TCRdb's copy, which holds only in-frame ones; the method was immunoSEQ multiplex PCR. The sample contains fewer than 40,000 clones, approximately 67% of which appear only once. The sample consisted of PBMCs. These receptors all stem from a man in his forties in good health and CMV-seropositive. Both conserved end residues are part of each CDR3. Each record gives: CDR3 protein, CDR3 DNA, V gene, clone size, D gene, J gene. The D gene is left open where the match is weak. The size of a clone is reported for some rows only, either as once, few or many, or as a class for expanded clones.

CDR3 protein: CASSLDRGYEQYF
CDR3 DNA: TGTGCCAGCAGCCTCGACAGGGGCTACGAGCAGTACTTC
V gene: TRBV11-1
clone size: few
D gene: TRBD1
J gene: TRBJ2-7

CDR3 protein: CASRTGMTGANVLTF
CDR3 DNA: TGTGCCAGCAGGACAGGGATGACTGGGGCCAACGTCCTGACTTTC
V gene: TRBV6-1
clone size: .
D gene: TRBD1
J gene: TRBJ2-6

CDR3 protein: CASSSTGTGGKKPQHF
CDR3 DNA: TGTGCCAGCAGCTCCACCGGGACAGGGGGCAAAAAGCCCCAGCATTTT
V gene: TRBV7-9
clone size: once
D gene: TRBD1
J gene: TRBJ1-5

CDR3 protein: CASSLVEGTGELFF
CDR3 DNA: TGTGCCAGCAGCTTAGTGGAGGGAACCGGGGAGCTGTTTTTT
V gene: TRBV7-3
clone size: .
D gene: .
J gene: TRBJ2-2

CDR3 protein: CASSQMAGGGIEKLFF
CDR3 DNA: TGTGCCAGCAGCCAAATGGCAGGGGGTGGTATTGAAAAACTGTTTTTT
V gene: TRBV11-3
clone size: few
D gene: TRBD1
J gene: TRBJ1-4

CDR3 protein: CASSVGNSGFTDTQYF
CDR3 DNA: TGTGCCAGCAGCGTAGGCAATAGCGGCTTCACAGATACGCAGTATTTT
V gene: TRBV9
clone size: once
D gene: .
J gene: TRBJ2-3

CDR3 protein: CASSQYQGLSGYTF
CDR3 DNA: TGTGCCAGCAGCCAGTACCAGGGGTTGTCTGGCTACACCTTC
V gene: TRBV14
clone size: .
D gene: .
J gene: TRBJ1-2

CDR3 protein: CASSLTGSSYNSPLHF
CDR3 DNA: TGTGCCAGCAGTTTGACAGGGAGCTCCTATAATTCACCCCTCCACTTT
V gene: TRBV6-5
clone size: .
D gene: TRBD1
J gene: TRBJ1-6

CDR3 protein: CASSSVDYEQYF
CDR3 DNA: TGTGCCAGCAGCTCGGTAGACTACGAGCAGTACTTC
V gene: TRBV7-9
clone size: .
D gene: .
J gene: TRBJ2-7

CDR3 protein: CASREDRNSNQPQHF
CDR3 DNA: TGTGCCAGCAGAGAGGACAGAAATAGCAATCAGCCCCAGCATTTT
V gene: TRBV6-5
clone size: .
D gene: .
J gene: TRBJ1-5

CDR3 protein: CASSPGGGSDYGYTF
CDR3 DNA: TGCGCCAGCAGCCCCGGGGGGGGATCTGACTATGGCTACACCTTC
V gene: TRBV5-1
clone size: .
D gene: .
J gene: TRBJ1-2

CDR3 protein: CASSVDRGSGNTIYF
CDR3 DNA: TGTGCCAGCAGTGTGGACAGGGGGTCTGGAAACACCATATATTTT
V gene: TRBV2
clone size: .
D gene: TRBD1
J gene: TRBJ1-3

CDR3 protein: CASSLGDRITDTQYF
CDR3 DNA: TGTGCCAGCAGCTTAGGGGACAGGATCACAGATACGCAGTATTTT
V gene: TRBV7-2
clone size: .
D gene: TRBD1
J gene: TRBJ2-3

CDR3 protein: CASRPQGNTQYF
CDR3 DNA: TGTGCCAGCAGACCACAGGGGAATACGCAGTATTTT
V gene: TRBV6-6
clone size: .
D gene: TRBD1
J gene: TRBJ2-3

CDR3 protein: CATSTLGDSLSKNIQYF
CDR3 DNA: TGTGCCACCAGTACACTAGGGGACTCTCTGTCCAAAAACATTCAGTACTTC
V gene: TRBV15
clone size: few
D gene: .
J gene: TRBJ2-4

CDR3 protein: CASSLVDRLNTGELFF
CDR3 DNA: TGTGCCAGCAGCCTGGTCGACAGGCTGAACACCGGGGAGCTGTTTTTT
V gene: TRBV11-1
clone size: .
D gene: .
J gene: TRBJ2-2

CDR3 protein: CASSATGANEKLFF
CDR3 DNA: TGTGCCAGCAGCGCGACAGGAGCAAATGAAAAACTGTTTTTT
V gene: TRBV28
clone size: few
D gene: .
J gene: TRBJ1-4

CDR3 protein: CASSVGQARLNYGYTF
CDR3 DNA: TGTGCCAGCAGCGTCGGACAGGCCCGACTTAACTATGGCTACACCTTC
V gene: TRBV7-2
clone size: few
D gene: TRBD1
J gene: TRBJ1-2

CDR3 protein: CASRGGGASETQYF
CDR3 DNA: TGTGCCAGCAGAGGCGGGGGGGCGTCAGAGACCCAGTACTTC
V gene: TRBV2
clone size: .
D gene: TRBD2
J gene: TRBJ2-5

CDR3 protein: CASRSAGFEQFF
CDR3 DNA: TGTGCCAGCAGATCCGCAGGGTTCGAGCAGTTCTTC
V gene: TRBV6-6
clone size: .
D gene: .
J gene: TRBJ2-1

CDR3 protein: CASSSGGPTDTQYF
CDR3 DNA: TGCGCCAGCAGTTCGGGGGGGCCGACAGATACGCAGTATTTT
V gene: TRBV5-1
clone size: once
D gene: TRBD2
J gene: TRBJ2-3

CDR3 protein: CASSPGYNEQYF
CDR3 DNA: TGTGCCAGCAGCCCCGGGTACAACGAGCAGTACTTC
V gene: TRBV5-4
clone size: .
D gene: .
J gene: TRBJ2-7

CDR3 protein: CASSGAGGNQPQHF
CDR3 DNA: TGTGCCAGCTCCGGGGCCGGGGGAAATCAGCCCCAGCATTTT
V gene: TRBV6-6
clone size: .
D gene: .
J gene: TRBJ1-5

CDR3 protein: CASSQSVGSFYEQYF
CDR3 DNA: TGTGCCAGCAGCCAATCGGTGGGTAGCTTCTACGAGCAGTACTTC
V gene: TRBV7-2
clone size: once
D gene: .
J gene: TRBJ2-7

CDR3 protein: CASRPGSGGADTQYF
CDR3 DNA: TGTGCCAGCAGGCCCGGCAGCGGGGGGGCGGATACGCAGTATTTT
V gene: TRBV7-9
clone size: once
D gene: TRBD2
J gene: TRBJ2-3

CDR3 protein: CASSFRVQEATNEKLFF
CDR3 DNA: TGCGCCAGCAGCTTCCGGGTCCAGGAGGCAACTAATGAAAAACTGTTTTTT
V gene: TRBV5-1
clone size: .
D gene: .
J gene: TRBJ1-4

CDR3 protein: CASSIATATNEKLFF
CDR3 DNA: TGTGCCAGTAGTATAGCCACAGCAACTAATGAAAAACTGTTTTTT
V gene: TRBV19
clone size: .
D gene: .
J gene: TRBJ1-4

CDR3 protein: CASMGRGESYEQYF
CDR3 DNA: TGTGCCAGTATGGGGAGGGGAGAGTCCTACGAGCAGTACTTC
V gene: TRBV19
clone size: .
D gene: TRBD2
J gene: TRBJ2-7

CDR3 protein: CASSLAAGQGYTF
CDR3 DNA: TGTGCCAGCAGCTTGGCGGCGGGGCAAGGCTACACCTTC
V gene: TRBV5-6
clone size: .
D gene: .
J gene: TRBJ1-2

CDR3 protein: CTRRDRSYEQYF
CDR3 DNA: TGCACAAGACGGGACAGGAGCTACGAGCAGTACTTC
V gene: TRBV29-1
clone size: .
D gene: TRBD1
J gene: TRBJ2-7

CDR3 protein: CASSQGQGVSNYGYTF
CDR3 DNA: TGCGCCAGCAGCCAAGGACAGGGGGTGTCCAACTATGGCTACACCTTC
V gene: TRBV4-1
clone size: .
D gene: TRBD1
J gene: TRBJ1-2

CDR3 protein: CASSSTGETQYF
CDR3 DNA: TGCGCCAGCAGCTCCACGGGGGAGACCCAGTACTTC
V gene: TRBV5-1
clone size: .
D gene: .
J gene: TRBJ2-5

CDR3 protein: CASSQGSGTGDEKLFF
CDR3 DNA: TGCGCCAGCAGCCAAGGTTCCGGGACAGGGGATGAAAAACTGTTTTTT
V gene: TRBV4-1
clone size: .
D gene: TRBD1
J gene: TRBJ1-4

CDR3 protein: CASSLELAPSYEQYF
CDR3 DNA: TGTGCCAGCAGCTTAGAACTAGCCCCGTCCTACGAGCAGTACTTC
V gene: TRBV7-2
clone size: .
D gene: .
J gene: TRBJ2-7

CDR3 protein: CASSFPDRNTEAFF
CDR3 DNA: TGTGCCAGCAGCTTCCCGGACAGGAACACTGAAGCTTTCTTT
V gene: TRBV4-2
clone size: .
D gene: .
J gene: TRBJ1-1

CDR3 protein: CASSVAHFMNTGELFF
CDR3 DNA: TGTGCCAGCAGCGTAGCACATTTCATGAACACCGGGGAGCTGTTTTTT
V gene: TRBV9
clone size: .
D gene: .
J gene: TRBJ2-2

CDR3 protein: CSVDGGSYNEQFF
CDR3 DNA: TGCAGCGTTGACGGGGGCTCCTACAATGAGCAGTTCTTC
V gene: TRBV29-1
clone size: .
D gene: .
J gene: TRBJ2-1

CDR3 protein: CASSPTLWPEAFF
CDR3 DNA: TGTGCCAGCAGCCCCACCTTGTGGCCCGAAGCTTTCTTT
V gene: TRBV9
clone size: few
D gene: .
J gene: TRBJ1-1

CDR3 protein: CASSPPRGQGIGGYTF
CDR3 DNA: TGTGCCAGCTCACCACCGAGGGGACAGGGGATCGGTGGCTACACCTTC
V gene: TRBV18
clone size: .
D gene: TRBD1
J gene: TRBJ1-2

CDR3 protein: CASSLRLDYNEQFF
CDR3 DNA: TGTGCCAGCAGCTTGCGGCTAGACTACAATGAGCAGTTCTTC
V gene: TRBV5-5
clone size: .
D gene: .
J gene: TRBJ2-1

CDR3 protein: CASSKQSGGTGELFF
CDR3 DNA: TGTGCCAGCAGCAAACAGTCGGGAGGGACCGGGGAGCTGTTTTTT
V gene: TRBV5-8
clone size: .
D gene: TRBD2
J gene: TRBJ2-2

CDR3 protein: CASSLSPLTYEQYF
CDR3 DNA: TGTGCCAGCAGCCTATCCCCACTTACCTACGAGCAGTACTTC
V gene: TRBV7-2
clone size: .
D gene: .
J gene: TRBJ2-7

CDR3 protein: CASSFRKGKGETQYF
CDR3 DNA: TGCGCCAGCAGCTTTAGAAAGGGGAAGGGAGAGACCCAGTACTTC
V gene: TRBV5-1
clone size: few
D gene: .
J gene: TRBJ2-5

CDR3 protein: CASRGQGTSTEAFF
CDR3 DNA: TGTGCCAGCAGAGGACAGGGGACGAGCACTGAAGCTTTCTTT
V gene: TRBV2
clone size: few
D gene: TRBD1
J gene: TRBJ1-1

CDR3 protein: CASSPTSGEETQYF
CDR3 DNA: TGTGCCAGCAGTCCGACTAGCGGGGAAGAGACCCAGTACTTC
V gene: TRBV6-4
clone size: .
D gene: TRBD2
J gene: TRBJ2-5

CDR3 protein: CASSLGGGFSYEQYF
CDR3 DNA: TGTGCCAGCAGTCTTGGCGGGGGGTTCTCCTACGAGCAGTACTTC
V gene: TRBV6-5
clone size: .
D gene: TRBD2
J gene: TRBJ2-7

CDR3 protein: CASEGLGYNEQFF
CDR3 DNA: TGTGCCAGTGAAGGACTGGGCTACAATGAGCAGTTCTTC
V gene: TRBV19
clone size: .
D gene: .
J gene: TRBJ2-1

CDR3 protein: CASGLVQVSSYEQYF
CDR3 DNA: TGTGCTAGTGGTTTGGTTCAGGTTAGCTCCTACGAGCAGTACTTC
V gene: TRBV12-5
clone size: .
D gene: .
J gene: TRBJ2-7

CDR3 protein: CASSVGTELQRSPLHF
CDR3 DNA: TGTGCCAGCAGTGTCGGGACAGAGCTGCAACGGTCACCCCTCCACTTT
V gene: TRBV25-1
clone size: .
D gene: TRBD1
J gene: TRBJ1-6

CDR3 protein: CASSPLGQGASGANVLTF
CDR3 DNA: TGTGCCAGCTCACCCCTCGGACAGGGAGCTAGTGGGGCCAACGTCCTGACTTTC
V gene: TRBV18
clone size: .
D gene: TRBD1
J gene: TRBJ2-6

CDR3 protein: CASSDSWGPDTQYF
CDR3 DNA: TGTGCCAGCAGTGACAGTTGGGGCCCAGATACGCAGTATTTT
V gene: TRBV2
clone size: .
D gene: .
J gene: TRBJ2-3

CDR3 protein: CASGSSGGAVNTGELFF
CDR3 DNA: TGTGCCAGCGGTAGCAGCGGGGGGGCCGTGAACACCGGGGAGCTGTTTTTT
V gene: TRBV9
clone size: .
D gene: TRBD2
J gene: TRBJ2-2

CDR3 protein: CASSVVGGAQAGNTIYF
CDR3 DNA: TGTGCCAGCAGCGTAGTAGGGGGGGCGCAGGCCGGAAACACCATATATTTT
V gene: TRBV9
clone size: once
D gene: .
J gene: TRBJ1-3

CDR3 protein: CASSVVAQGFGNTIYF
CDR3 DNA: TGTGCCAGCAGCGTAGTGGCACAGGGGTTCGGAAACACCATATATTTT
V gene: TRBV9
clone size: .
D gene: TRBD1
J gene: TRBJ1-3

CDR3 protein: CASSSRQDNYGYTF
CDR3 DNA: TGTGCCAGCAGTTCGAGACAGGACAACTATGGCTACACCTTC
V gene: TRBV28
clone size: .
D gene: .
J gene: TRBJ1-2

CDR3 protein: CASSLDKNYGYTF
CDR3 DNA: TGCGCCAGCAGCTTGGACAAAAACTATGGCTACACCTTC
V gene: TRBV5-1
clone size: .
D gene: .
J gene: TRBJ1-2

CDR3 protein: CASRIQAGQVNTEAFF
CDR3 DNA: TGTGCCAGTAGAATACAAGCCGGACAGGTGAACACTGAAGCTTTCTTT
V gene: TRBV19
clone size: .
D gene: TRBD1
J gene: TRBJ1-1

CDR3 protein: CSVPSDRRYNEQFF
CDR3 DNA: TGCAGCGTGCCGTCAGACAGGCGATACAATGAGCAGTTCTTC
V gene: TRBV29-1
clone size: .
D gene: .
J gene: TRBJ2-1

CDR3 protein: CASSPVGGYEQYF
CDR3 DNA: TGTGCCAGCTCACCGGTCGGGGGCTACGAGCAGTACTTC
V gene: TRBV18
clone size: .
D gene: .
J gene: TRBJ2-7

CDR3 protein: CASSPRQGFSYGYTF
CDR3 DNA: TGTGCCAGCAGTCCCAGACAGGGTTTTAGCTATGGCTACACCTTC
V gene: TRBV27
clone size: .
D gene: TRBD1
J gene: TRBJ1-2